This T cell receptor beta chain was sequenced in a study of cytomegalovirus exposure and HLA in healthy donors. Overall study context: The 95 to 150 validation repertoires used the same platform as the 650 to 750 first-cohort repertoires, a later analysis reported. Findings and caveats of the study: Most TCR sequences proved rare, with some public TCRs found in many donors.

The repertoire was sequenced with immunoSEQ multiplex PCR; TCRdb's copy has only in-frame clones and lacks some. The table shows 250,000 to 350,000 clones, with 70% to 90% occurring only once. CDR3 length equals 17 residues. J was trimmed by 8 bases and V by 5 bases; bases with no gene match: 18. The germline gives CDR1 SGHVS, CDR2 FNYEAQ. About this clone itself: Its antigen is unidentified.

The V call is TRBV7-6, the J call TRBJ2-1; 7 bases are shared with TRBD1. The material sequenced was PBMCs. The sequence was collected from a woman younger than 30 in good health and CMV-seronegative. The DNA for the CDR3 is TGTGCCAGCAGCCCTAGCCCCCTAGGGACAGTTGGCGATGAGCAGTTCTTC. Its protein product is CASSPSPLGTVGDEQFF.